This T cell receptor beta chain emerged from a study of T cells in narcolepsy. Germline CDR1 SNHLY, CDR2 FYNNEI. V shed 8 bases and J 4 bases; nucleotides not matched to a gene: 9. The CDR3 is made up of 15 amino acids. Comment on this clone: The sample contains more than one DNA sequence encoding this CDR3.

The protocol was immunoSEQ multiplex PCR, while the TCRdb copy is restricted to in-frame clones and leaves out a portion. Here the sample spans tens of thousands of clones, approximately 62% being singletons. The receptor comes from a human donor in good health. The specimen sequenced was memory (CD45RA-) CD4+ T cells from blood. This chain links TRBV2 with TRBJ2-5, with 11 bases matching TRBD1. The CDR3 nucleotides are TGTGCCAGCCCAAGGGACAGGGGGGGAAGAGAGACCCAGTACTTC. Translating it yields CASPRDRGGRETQYF.